Listed below are T cell receptor beta chains from one sample, sequenced in a study of cytomegalovirus exposure and HLA in healthy donors. Clones were read by immunoSEQ multiplex PCR, and TCRdb kept only the in-frame ones, dropping some. Counted here are about 140,000 clones, approximately 72% occurring once; the ten biggest clones make up 5.5% to 7.5%. Sequenced input: PBMCs. These receptors were taken from a woman aged 55 to 70 in good health and CMV-seronegative. Each CDR3 is given with its conserved first and last residue. A D gene is named only where the DNA matches it firmly. Only some rows state a clone size, as once, few, many or a class for expanded clones.

J,size,V,D,CDR3,DNA
TRBJ1-2,-,TRBV6-1,-,CASSEAMGSQGYGYTF,TGTGCCAGCAGTGAAGCCATGGGAAGCCAGGGCTATGGCTACACCTTC
TRBJ2-3,-,TRBV11-3,-,CASSSGITDTQYF,TGTGCCAGCAGCTCAGGGATCACAGATACGCAGTATTTT
TRBJ2-7,-,TRBV5-1,-,CASSSASYEQYF,TGCGCCAGCAGCTCGGCTAGCTACGAGCAGTACTTC
TRBJ1-3,-,TRBV6-5,TRBD1,CATRQGAGNTIYF,TGTGCCACCAGACAGGGAGCTGGAAACACCATATATTTT
TRBJ1-6,-,TRBV5-1,TRBD1,CASSFSGQGSFLPLHF,TGCGCCAGCAGCTTCTCGGGACAGGGAAGTTTCTTACCCCTCCACTTT
TRBJ2-2,once,TRBV5-1,-,CASSPPGSGELFF,TGCGCCAGCAGCCCCCCGGGGTCCGGGGAGCTGTTTTTT
TRBJ1-1,-,TRBV5-1,TRBD1,CASSLTGGATEAFF,TGCGCCAGCAGCTTAACAGGGGGGGCCACTGAAGCTTTCTTT
TRBJ1-2,-,TRBV7-8,-,CASSLDPHIGRGGYTF,TGTGCCAGCAGCTTAGACCCCCATATAGGGCGGGGTGGCTACACCTTC
TRBJ2-1,few,TRBV7-2,-,CASSLGSGFYEQFF,TGTGCCAGCAGCTTAGGTTCAGGTTTTTACGAGCAGTTCTTC
TRBJ1-5,-,TRBV16,-,CASSQSWGLTSNQPQHF,TGTGCCAGCAGCCAATCCTGGGGACTAACTAGCAATCAGCCCCAGCATTTT
TRBJ1-2,once,TRBV6-5,TRBD1,CATQGTGRNYGYTF,TGTGCCACCCAGGGGACAGGAAGAAACTATGGCTACACCTTC
TRBJ1-2,-,TRBV18,-,CASSPAGDGVYGYTF,TGTGCCAGCTCACCAGCAGGGGACGGAGTCTATGGCTACACCTTC
TRBJ2-1,-,TRBV2,-,CASTVRNEQFF,TGTGCCAGTACCGTCCGGAATGAGCAGTTCTTC
TRBJ2-5,-,TRBV7-6,-,CASSLVLTEEYF,TGTGCCAGCAGCTTAGTCCTCACCGAGGAGTACTTC
TRBJ2-5,-,TRBV2,-,CASNGGRQETQYF,TGTGCCAGCAACGGGGGGCGTCAAGAGACCCAGTACTTC
TRBJ1-5,-,TRBV12-5,TRBD1,CASAGQEVAGNQPQHF,TGTGCTAGTGCCGGACAGGAGGTTGCGGGCAATCAGCCCCAGCATTTT
TRBJ2-7,few,TRBV9,TRBD2,CASSADDSGIPYEQYF,TGTGCCAGCAGCGCCGATGATAGCGGGATTCCCTACGAGCAGTACTTC
TRBJ1-6,-,TRBV5-4,TRBD1,CASSSPGTGFENSPLHF,TGTGCCAGCAGCTCCCCCGGGACAGGGTTTGAGAATTCACCCCTCCACTTT
TRBJ1-5,-,TRBV7-2,-,CASSPDKDNQPQHF,TGTGCCAGCAGCCCAGACAAGGACAATCAGCCCCAGCATTTT
TRBJ2-7,-,TRBV19,-,CASRLASSYEQYF,TGTGCCAGTAGGCTAGCGAGCTCCTACGAGCAGTACTTC
TRBJ1-5,-,TRBV7-2,-,CASTQRGGNQPQHF,TGTGCCAGCACCCAGCGGGGGGGCAATCAGCCCCAGCATTTT
TRBJ1-2,-,TRBV14,TRBD1,CASAQTGNYGYTF,TGTGCCAGCGCACAGACAGGGAACTATGGCTACACCTTC
TRBJ2-2,-,TRBV6-5,TRBD1,CASSQQGTNTGELFF,TGTGCCAGCAGTCAACAGGGGACGAACACCGGGGAGCTGTTTTTT
TRBJ2-3,-,TRBV4-1,-,CASSPILRDTQYF,TGCGCCAGCAGCCCTATACTCAGGGATACGCAGTATTTT